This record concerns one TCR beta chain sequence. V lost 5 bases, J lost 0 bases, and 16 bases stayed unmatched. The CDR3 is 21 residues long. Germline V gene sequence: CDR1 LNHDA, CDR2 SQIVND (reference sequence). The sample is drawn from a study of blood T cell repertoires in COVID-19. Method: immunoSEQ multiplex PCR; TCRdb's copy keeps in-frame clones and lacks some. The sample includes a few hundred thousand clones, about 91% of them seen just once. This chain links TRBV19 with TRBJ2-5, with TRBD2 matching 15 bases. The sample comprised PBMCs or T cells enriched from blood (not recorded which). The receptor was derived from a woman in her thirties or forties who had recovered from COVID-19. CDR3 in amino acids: CASSPTSGTSGGPTHQETQYF. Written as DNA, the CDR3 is TGTGCCAGTAGTCCCACATCCGGGACTAGCGGGGGGCCCACCCACCAAGAGACCCAGTACTTC.